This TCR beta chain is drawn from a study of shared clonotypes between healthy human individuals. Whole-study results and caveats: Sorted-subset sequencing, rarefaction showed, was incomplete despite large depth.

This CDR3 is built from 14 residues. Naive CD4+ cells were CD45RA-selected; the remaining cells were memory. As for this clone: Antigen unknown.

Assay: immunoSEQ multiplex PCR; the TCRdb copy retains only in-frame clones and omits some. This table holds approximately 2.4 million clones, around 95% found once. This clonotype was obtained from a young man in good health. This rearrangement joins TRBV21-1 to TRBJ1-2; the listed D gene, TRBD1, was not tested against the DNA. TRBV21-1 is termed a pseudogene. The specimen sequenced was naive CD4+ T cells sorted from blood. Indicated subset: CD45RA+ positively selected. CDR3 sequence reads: CASSLNWGGYGYTF. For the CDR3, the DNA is TGTGCCAGCAGCCTCAATTGGGGCGGCTATGGCTACACCTTC.